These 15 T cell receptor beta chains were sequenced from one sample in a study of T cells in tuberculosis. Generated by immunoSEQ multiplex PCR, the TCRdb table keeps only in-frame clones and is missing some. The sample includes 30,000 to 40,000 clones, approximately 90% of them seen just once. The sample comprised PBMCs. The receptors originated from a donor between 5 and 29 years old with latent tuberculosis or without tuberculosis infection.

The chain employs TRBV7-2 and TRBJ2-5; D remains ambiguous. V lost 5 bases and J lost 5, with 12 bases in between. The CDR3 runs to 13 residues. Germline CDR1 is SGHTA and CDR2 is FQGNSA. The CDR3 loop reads CASSVRAGETQYF. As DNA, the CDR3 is TGTGCCAGCAGCGTACGTGCCGGGGAGACCCAGTACTTC.

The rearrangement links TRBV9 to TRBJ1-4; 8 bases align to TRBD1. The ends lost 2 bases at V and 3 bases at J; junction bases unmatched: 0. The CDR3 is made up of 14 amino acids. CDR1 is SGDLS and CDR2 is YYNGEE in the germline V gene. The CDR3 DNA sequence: TGTGCCAGCAGCGTGACAGGGGCTAATGAAAAACTGTTTTTT. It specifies CASSVTGANEKLFF.

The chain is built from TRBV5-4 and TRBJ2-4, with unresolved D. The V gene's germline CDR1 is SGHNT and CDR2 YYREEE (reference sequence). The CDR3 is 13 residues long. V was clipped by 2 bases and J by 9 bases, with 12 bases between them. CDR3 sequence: CASSLGGRSIQYF. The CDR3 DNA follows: TGTGCCAGCAGCTTAGGTGGAAGGAGCATTCAGTACTTC.

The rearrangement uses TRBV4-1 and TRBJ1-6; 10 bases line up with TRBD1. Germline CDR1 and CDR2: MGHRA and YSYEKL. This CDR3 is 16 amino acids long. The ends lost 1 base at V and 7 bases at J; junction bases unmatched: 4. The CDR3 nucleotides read TGCGCCAGCAGCCAAGCGGGACAGGGGCTAAATTCACCCCTCCACTTT. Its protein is CASSQAGQGLNSPLHF.

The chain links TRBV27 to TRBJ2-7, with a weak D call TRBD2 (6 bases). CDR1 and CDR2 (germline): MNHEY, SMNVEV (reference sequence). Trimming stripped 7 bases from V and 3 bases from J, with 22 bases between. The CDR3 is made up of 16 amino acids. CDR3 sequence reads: CASTVTGGLGDYEQYF. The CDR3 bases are TGTGCCAGCACCGTGACCGGGGGTTTAGGAGACTACGAGCAGTACTTC.

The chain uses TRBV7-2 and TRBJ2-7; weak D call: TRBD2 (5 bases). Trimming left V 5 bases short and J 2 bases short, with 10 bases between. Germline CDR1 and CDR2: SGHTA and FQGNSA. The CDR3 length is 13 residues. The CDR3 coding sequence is TGTGCCAGCAGCCCCTGGCGGGCCTACGAGCAGTACTTC. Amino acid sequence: CASSPWRAYEQYF.

CDR3 DNA sequence: TGTGCCAGCAGCCTCCGACAGGGTGATTTACAGCAAGAGACCCAGTACTTC. Translation gives CASSLRQGDLQQETQYF. The chain is built from TRBV5-5 and TRBJ2-5; 7 bases agree with TRBD1. CDR3 length: 17 residues. V gave up 4 bases and J gave up 2 bases; unmatched junction bases: 14. CDR1 and CDR2 from the germline V gene are SGHKS and YYEKEE (reference sequence).

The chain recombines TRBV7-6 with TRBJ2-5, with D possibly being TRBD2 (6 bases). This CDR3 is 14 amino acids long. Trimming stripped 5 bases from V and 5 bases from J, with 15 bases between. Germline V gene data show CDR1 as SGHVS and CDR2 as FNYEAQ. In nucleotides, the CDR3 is TGTGCCAGCAGCGGCGGGCCTAGCGAGGAGACCCAGTACTTC. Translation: CASSGGPSEETQYF.

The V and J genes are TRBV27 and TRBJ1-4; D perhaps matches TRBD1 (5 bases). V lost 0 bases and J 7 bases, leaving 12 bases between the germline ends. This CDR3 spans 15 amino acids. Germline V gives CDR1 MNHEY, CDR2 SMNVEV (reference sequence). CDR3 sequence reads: CASSLSTREGEKLFF. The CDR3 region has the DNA TGTGCCAGCAGTTTATCTACCAGGGAGGGTGAAAAACTGTTTTTT.

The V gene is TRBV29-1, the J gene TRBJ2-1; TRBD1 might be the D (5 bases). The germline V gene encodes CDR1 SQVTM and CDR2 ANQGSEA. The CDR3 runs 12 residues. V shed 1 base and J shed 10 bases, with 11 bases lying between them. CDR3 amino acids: CSVEGGPPEQFF. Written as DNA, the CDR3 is TGCAGCGTTGAAGGGGGCCCCCCGGAGCAGTTCTTC.

Written as DNA, the CDR3 is TGTGCCAGCAGCGCCACAGAAACCGGGGAGCTGTTTTTT. It encodes CASSATETGELFF. The rearrangement uses TRBV9 and TRBJ2-2; D is uncertain. The CDR3 has 13 residues. V was pared by 3 bases and J by 5 bases, with 8 bases between. Germline lookup yields CDR1 SGDLS and CDR2 YYNGEE.

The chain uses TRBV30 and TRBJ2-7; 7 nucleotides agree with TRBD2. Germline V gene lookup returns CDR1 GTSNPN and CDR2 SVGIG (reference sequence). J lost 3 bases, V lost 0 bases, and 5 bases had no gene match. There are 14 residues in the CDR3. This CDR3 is CAWSVYRGGYEQYF. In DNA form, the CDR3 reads TGTGCCTGGAGTGTATATCGCGGGGGCTACGAGCAGTACTTC.

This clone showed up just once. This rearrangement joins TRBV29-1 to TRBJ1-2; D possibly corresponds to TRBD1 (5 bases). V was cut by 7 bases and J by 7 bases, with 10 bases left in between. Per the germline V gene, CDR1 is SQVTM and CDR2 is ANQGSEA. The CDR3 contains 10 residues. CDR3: CSAGTSGYTF. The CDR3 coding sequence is TGCAGCGCTGGGACTTCTGGCTACACCTTC.

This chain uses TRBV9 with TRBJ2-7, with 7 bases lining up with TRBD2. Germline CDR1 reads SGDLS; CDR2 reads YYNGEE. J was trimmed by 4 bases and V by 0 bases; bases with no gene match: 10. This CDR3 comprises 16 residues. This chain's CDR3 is CASSVDGGSRQYEQYF. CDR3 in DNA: TGTGCCAGCAGCGTAGACGGGGGGAGCCGACAATACGAGCAGTACTTC.

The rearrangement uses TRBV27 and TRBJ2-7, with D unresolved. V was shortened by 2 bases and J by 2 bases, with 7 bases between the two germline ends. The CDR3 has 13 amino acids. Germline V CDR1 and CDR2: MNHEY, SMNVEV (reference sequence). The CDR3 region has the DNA TGTGCCAGCAGTTTAACACGTACCTACGAGCAGTACTTC. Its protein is CASSLTRTYEQYF.